The 15 T cell receptor beta chains reported below all come from one sample, sequenced in a study of CD8+ T cells in alopecia areata. Extracted RNA was reverse transcribed, and the resulting cDNA served as sequencing template. This table comes from immunoSEQ multiplex PCR, and its TCRdb copy is limited to in-frame clones, with some not included. This table holds about 150,000 clones, around half found once. The sequencing here drew on CD8+ T cells sorted from blood, taken at week 0. All receptors derive from a human donor with alopecia areata.

The rearrangement links TRBV9 to TRBJ2-7; TRBD2 agrees at 7 bases. The J segment lost 0 bases and the V segment lost 3 bases, leaving 3 bases of the junction unmatched. This CDR3 has 14 residues. Germline V CDR1 and CDR2: SGDLS, YYNGEE. The CDR3 protein is CASSAGDYSYEQYF. Here the CDR3 DNA reads TGTGCCAGCAGCGCGGGGGACTACTCCTACGAGCAGTACTTC.

This chain links TRBV7-6 with TRBJ2-5; 8 nucleotides agree with TRBD1. Germline V gene data show CDR1 as SGHVS and CDR2 as FNYEAQ. With V trimmed by 4 bases and J by 4 bases, 11 bases remained unmatched. The CDR3 consists of 16 residues. CDR3 DNA: TGTGCCAGCAGCTCGACAGGGGCCATTAGCGGAGAGACCCAGTACTTC. Its protein product is CASSSTGAISGETQYF. The full variable domain, its missing parts supplied by reference TRBV7-6 and TRBJ2-5, is GAGVSQSPRYKVTKRGQDVALRCDPISGHVSLYWYRQALGQGPEFLTYFNYEAQQDKSGLPNDRFSAERPEGSISTLTIQRTEQRDSAMYRCASSSTGAISGETQYFGPGTRLLVL.

This clone was counted between two and nine times. This chain uses TRBV30 with TRBJ2-1; D gene unclear. Germline CDR1 is GTSNPN and CDR2 is SVGIG (reference sequence). This CDR3 contains 13 residues. The V end lost 2 bases, the J end lost 0 bases, and 5 bases lay between the germline ends. The CDR3 is CAWSLRSYNEQFF. The CDR3 nucleotides are TGTGCCTGGAGTCTTCGCTCCTACAATGAGCAGTTCTTC.

The J gene is TRBJ2-7, the V gene TRBV9, with D tentatively TRBD1 or TRBD2 (6 bases each). Germline V gene data show CDR1 as SGDLS and CDR2 as YYNGEE. V lost 4 bases and J lost 2, with 16 bases in between. The length of the CDR3 is 15 residues. CDR3 protein: CASSPQGRGAYEQYF. The CDR3 nucleotides read TGTGCCAGCAGCCCCCAAGGTAGGGGGGCCTACGAGCAGTACTTC.

This clone has only a few counts. The genes are TRBV9 and TRBJ2-3; the D gene is possibly TRBD2 (6 bases). The CDR3 runs to 15 residues. Between the trimmed V and J ends, which lost 4 bases and 1 base, there was a span of 13 bases. The germline V gene has CDR1 SGDLS and CDR2 YYNGEE. CDR3 nucleotides: TGTGCCAGCAGCCCCCGGGGCGGGGGCACAGATACGCAGTATTTT. It is translated as CASSPRGGGTDTQYF.

This clone was recorded only once. The rearrangement joins TRBV4-1 to TRBJ1-1; TRBD1 matches at 7 bases. V gave up 5 bases and J gave up 0 bases; unmatched junction bases: 6. Germline V gives CDR1 MGHRA, CDR2 YSYEKL. The CDR3 spans 15 residues. CDR3 sequence (DNA): TGCGCCAGCAGCGACGGGGGACAGTTGAACACTGAAGCTTTCTTT. It is translated as CASSDGGQLNTEAFF.

The gene calls are TRBV27 and TRBJ2-1; weak D call: TRBD1 (6 bases). Germline loops: CDR1 MNHEY, CDR2 SMNVEV (reference sequence). This CDR3 region has 15 residues. Trimming took 2 bases from V and 3 from J, leaving 11 bases between them. The CDR3 is CASSLTGSFYNEQFF. CDR3 nucleotide sequence: TGTGCCAGCAGTTTAACAGGGTCGTTCTACAATGAGCAGTTCTTC.

There are a few counts of this clone. The chain joins TRBV23-1 to TRBJ2-7; D is uncertain. TRBV23-1 is known as an ORF, though its function is uncertain. Between the trimmed V and J ends, which lost 6 bases and 8 bases, there was a span of 11 bases. The length of the CDR3 is 11 residues. Here the CDR3 DNA reads TGCGCCAGCAGCAGTGAGGCGAAGCAGTACTTC. Its translation is CASSSEAKQYF.

V usage is TRBV2 and J usage is TRBJ2-7, with unresolved D. The CDR3 length is 13 residues. The ends were cut back, 8 bases at V and 1 base at J, with 12 bases in the middle. Germline CDR1 SNHLY, CDR2 FYNNEI. CDR3 protein: CASSPLPSYEQYF. The CDR3 region has the DNA TGTGCCAGCTCCCCGCTACCTTCCTACGAGCAGTACTTC.

The V gene is TRBV5-6, the J gene TRBJ1-5; 8 nucleotides agree with TRBD1. In germline, CDR1 is SGHDT, CDR2 YYEEEE. Trimming cost V 4 bases and J 5 bases; bases outside gene matches: 2. The CDR3 length is 13 residues. The CDR3 is CASSGQGDQPQHF. The CDR3 nucleotides are TGTGCCAGCAGCGGACAGGGCGATCAGCCCCAGCATTTT.

This clone has more than one count but fewer than ten. The V and J genes are TRBV15 and TRBJ2-7; TRBD1 agrees at 8 bases. Germline lookup yields CDR1 LNHNV and CDR2 YYDKDF (reference sequence). The CDR3 is made up of 18 amino acids. V lost 3 bases to trimming and J lost 1 base; unmatched junction nucleotides: 14. DNA of the CDR3: TGTGCCACCAGCAGTGGAGTTCAGACAGGGGAGCAATCCTACGAGCAGTACTTC. Translation gives CATSSGVQTGEQSYEQYF.

The chain recombines TRBV30 with TRBJ1-2; maybe TRBD1 (5 bases). Trimming removed 5 bases from V and 9 bases from J, with 13 bases in between. This CDR3 contains 11 residues. Per the germline V gene, CDR1 is GTSNPN and CDR2 is SVGIG (reference sequence). The CDR3 bases are TGTGCCTGGGGGACGGGACTTAGCTACACCTTC. Translated: CAWGTGLSYTF.

The chain has TRBV29-1 and TRBJ1-1, with D hard to call. The CDR3 sequence is 11 residues long. The germline gives CDR1 SQVTM, CDR2 ANQGSEA. V lost 7 bases to trimming and J lost 0 bases, with 6 bases between them. Here the CDR3 reads CSAILNTEAFF. CDR3 nucleotides: TGCAGCGCCATACTGAACACTGAAGCTTTCTTT. The full variable domain, rest sourced from reference TRBV29-1 and TRBJ1-1, is SAVISQKPSRDICQRGTSLTIQCQVDSQVTMMFWYRQQPGQSLTLIATANQGSEATYESGFVIDKFPISRPNLTFSTLTVSNMSPEDSSIYLCSAILNTEAFFGQGTRLTVV.

J is TRBJ1-5 and V is TRBV7-3; tentatively, D is TRBD1 (5 bases). Germline V CDR1 and CDR2: SGHTA, FQGTGA. The CDR3 loop spans 19 amino acids. V lost 4 bases and J 0 bases, leaving 22 bases between the germline ends. CDR3 protein: CASSSPRDGTVHSNQPQHF. CDR3 nucleotides: TGTGCCAGCAGCTCCCCCCGGGACGGGACTGTACATAGCAATCAGCCCCAGCATTTT.

V usage is TRBV13 and J usage is TRBJ2-7; D might be TRBD1 (6 bases). Germline V gene lookup returns CDR1 PRHDT and CDR2 FYEKMQ (reference sequence). Trimming stripped 4 bases from V and 0 bases from J, with 10 bases between. The CDR3 has 14 amino acids. The CDR3 loop reads CASSSGTSSYEQYF. As DNA, the CDR3 is TGTGCCAGCAGCTCCGGGACAAGCTCCTACGAGCAGTACTTC.